This T cell receptor (beta chain) was sequenced in a study of blood T cell repertoires in COVID-19. Study in general: The samples span acute and convalescent COVID-19 from the United States, Italy and Spain.

Assignments of participants to cohorts depended upon their own reported clinical history. This table comes from immunoSEQ multiplex PCR, and its TCRdb copy is limited to in-frame clones, with some not included. The table records about 140,000 clones, roughly four fifths of them present only once. The CDR3 has 13 amino acids. CDR1 and CDR2 from the germline V gene are SGHRS and YFSETQ. Trimming shortened V by 3 bases and J by 3 bases, and 9 bases separated the two germline ends. This clone appeared a few times. The clonotype originates from a woman aged 50 to 60 with acute COVID-19. The chain has TRBV5-1 and TRBJ2-5; perhaps TRBD2 as D (5 bases). Material: PBMCs or T cells enriched from blood (not recorded which). The CDR3 loop reads CASSSSGEETQYF. CDR3 bases: TGCGCCAGCAGCTCCTCCGGGGAAGAGACCCAGTACTTC.